This T cell receptor (beta chain) is drawn from a study of T cell changes during pregnancy in multiple sclerosis. Trimming removed 1 base from V and 6 bases from J; junction bases left unmatched: 12. CDR1 and CDR2 (germline): SGHTA, FQGNSA. The CDR3 spans 18 residues. TCRdb keeps only in-frame clones here, not all; method: immunoSEQ multiplex PCR. The sample contains approximately 31,000 clones, 85% to 95% of which appear only once. The source is a female donor with multiple sclerosis, enrolled in a pregnancy study. The chain links TRBV7-2 to TRBJ2-2, with 9 bases matching TRBD1. The specimen was CD4+ T cells from peripheral blood mononuclear cells, collected in the second trimester of pregnancy. CDR3 nucleotides: TGTGCCAGCAGCTTAGTTCGTGGACAGGGGTGGGCCCCCGGGGAGCTGTTTTTT. Encoded protein: CASSLVRGQGWAPGELFF. The full variable domain, rest sourced from reference TRBV7-2 and TRBJ2-2, is GAGVSQSPSNKVTEKGKDVELRCDPISGHTALYWYRQSLGQGLEFLIYFQGNSAPDKSGLPSDRFSAERTGGSVSTLTIQRTQQEDSAVYLCASSLVRGQGWAPGELFFGEGSRLTVL.